Following are 12 T cell receptor beta chains from one sample sequenced in a study of cytomegalovirus exposure and HLA in healthy donors. The PCR used 60 Vbeta and 13 Jbeta primers. Repertoires were generated with immunoSEQ multiplex PCR, while TCRdb's copy carries only in-frame clones and drops some. The sample has 150,000 to 200,000 clones, roughly 81% seen once. The source material was PBMCs. Receptors were obtained from a woman younger than 35 in good health and CMV-seropositive.

The CDR3 DNA sequence: TGTGCCAGCACAGGACAGGGGGTTGAAGCTTTCTTT. It specifies CASTGQGVEAFF. The V and J genes are TRBV18 and TRBJ1-1, with 10 bases identical to TRBD1. The ends lost 8 bases at V and 7 bases at J; junction bases unmatched: 4. Germline CDR1 reads KGHSH; CDR2 reads LQKENI. This CDR3 has 12 amino acids. The variable domain in full, completed from reference TRBV18 and TRBJ1-1, reads NAGVMQNPRHLVRRRGQEARLRCSPMKGHSHVYWYRQLPEEGLKFMVYLQKENIIDESGMPKERFSAEFPKEGPSILRIQQVVRGDSAAYFCASTGQGVEAFFGQGTRLTVV.

The rearrangement uses TRBV5-4 and TRBJ2-7; 8 bases match TRBD2. The CDR3 has 14 residues. The germline V gene has CDR1 SGHNT and CDR2 YYREEE (reference sequence). V trimming: 4 bases; J trimming: 4 bases; junction bases outside the gene matches: 7. CDR3 bases: TGTGCCAGCAGCACCTCCGGGGGGGTGTACGAGCAGTACTTC. This codes for CASSTSGGVYEQYF.

The rearrangement uses TRBV5-8 and TRBJ2-3, with 9 bases fitting TRBD1. The CDR3 is made up of 15 amino acids. Losses at the gene ends were 5 bases for V and 4 bases for J; bases not matched to a gene: 8. The germline V gene encodes CDR1 SGHTS and CDR2 YDEGEE. CDR3 DNA: TGTGCCAGCAGACACCGGGACAGGGCTGCAGATACGCAGTATTTT. Protein: CASRHRDRAADTQYF. The whole variable domain, remainder taken from reference TRBV5-8 and TRBJ2-3, is EAGVTQSPTHLIKTRGQQATLRCSPISGHTSVYWYQQALGLGLQFLLWYDEGEERNRGNFPPRFSGRQFPNYSSELNVNALELEDSALYLCASRHRDRAADTQYFGPGTRLTVL.

This chain uses TRBV7-8 with TRBJ2-3; D is possibly TRBD1 (6 bases). The CDR3 spans 14 residues. Trimming took 5 bases from V and 0 from J, leaving 9 bases between them. Germline loops: CDR1 SGHVS, CDR2 FQNEAQ. Here the CDR3 reads CASSPGASTDTQYF. The CDR3 DNA follows: TGTGCCAGCAGCCCAGGGGCTAGCACAGATACGCAGTATTTT.

The chain couples TRBV5-1 to TRBJ1-6; TRBD1 aligns across 8 bases. V lost 3 bases to trimming and J lost 5 bases; unmatched junction nucleotides: 4. CDR3 length: 15 residues. Germline V CDR1 and CDR2: SGHRS, YFSETQ. The CDR3, as DNA: TGCGCCAGCAGCTCCGGACAGGGTAATAATTCACCCCTCCACTTT. This sequence encodes CASSSGQGNNSPLHF.

The V call is TRBV29-1, the J call TRBJ2-5, with 8 positions matching TRBD2. Trimming at V came to 5 bases and at J to 3 bases, leaving 5 bases not matched to a gene. The CDR3 is 13 amino acids. Germline V gene data show CDR1 as SQVTM and CDR2 as ANQGSEA. DNA for the CDR3: TGCAGCGTTCGGGGGGGCTCGAAAGAGACCCAGTACTTC. It is translated as CSVRGGSKETQYF.

The table lists this clone with a few counts. This rearrangement joins TRBV6-6 to TRBJ2-2; possibly TRBD2 for D (6 bases). The CDR3 runs 13 residues. Germline V gives CDR1 MNHNY, CDR2 SVGAGI (reference sequence). Trimming shortened V by 8 bases and J by 7 bases, and 14 bases separated the two germline ends. The CDR3 reads CASLALGGGELFF. Written as DNA, the CDR3 is TGTGCCAGCCTCGCTTTGGGGGGCGGGGAGCTGTTTTTT.

The chain carries TRBV2 and TRBJ1-2, with TRBD1 identical over 9 bases. V gave up 4 bases and J gave up 4 bases; unmatched junction bases: 7. Germline CDR1 is SNHLY and CDR2 is FYNNEI. The CDR3 loop spans 15 amino acids. The CDR3 region has the DNA TGTGCCAGCAGTGGCTGGACAGGGGAAGGCTATGGCTACACCTTC. Protein sequence: CASSGWTGEGYGYTF.

The chain couples TRBV6-1 to TRBJ2-3, with a weak D call TRBD1 (6 bases). CDR1 is MNHNS and CDR2 is SASEGT in the germline V gene. The CDR3 consists of 14 residues. Trimming cost V 4 bases and J 1 base, with 9 bases left between them. The CDR3 is CASSASGGTDTQYF. CDR3 coding DNA: TGTGCCAGCAGTGCTTCAGGGGGCACAGATACGCAGTATTTT.

The chain recombines TRBV10-3 with TRBJ2-5; D is possibly TRBD2 (6 bases). Trimming removed 6 bases from V and 1 base from J, with 12 bases in between. CDR3 length: 14 residues. Germline V gives CDR1 ENHRY, CDR2 SYGVKD. The CDR3 nucleotides are TGTGCCATCAGGGAGGGGACTGGCCAAGAGACCCAGTACTTC. This sequence encodes CAIREGTGQETQYF.

The rearrangement links TRBV6-5 to TRBJ2-7; D may be TRBD1 (5 bases). CDR1 is MNHEY, CDR2 SVGAGI, per germline. Trimming removed 2 bases at V and 7 bases at J, with 12 bases between. This CDR3 is 13 amino acids long. The CDR3 nucleotides read TGTGCCAGCAGTTACCAGGGATTGGGGGAGCAGTACTTC. Its protein is CASSYQGLGEQYF.

DNA for the CDR3: TGTGCCAGTAGCCTGAGTAGCAATCAGCCCCAGCATTTT. Translated: CASSLSSNQPQHF. J is TRBJ1-5 and V is TRBV19; D is unresolved. This CDR3 is built from 13 residues. V was pared by 6 bases and J by 0 bases, with 6 bases between. Looked up from germline, CDR1 is LNHDA and CDR2 is SQIVND (reference sequence).